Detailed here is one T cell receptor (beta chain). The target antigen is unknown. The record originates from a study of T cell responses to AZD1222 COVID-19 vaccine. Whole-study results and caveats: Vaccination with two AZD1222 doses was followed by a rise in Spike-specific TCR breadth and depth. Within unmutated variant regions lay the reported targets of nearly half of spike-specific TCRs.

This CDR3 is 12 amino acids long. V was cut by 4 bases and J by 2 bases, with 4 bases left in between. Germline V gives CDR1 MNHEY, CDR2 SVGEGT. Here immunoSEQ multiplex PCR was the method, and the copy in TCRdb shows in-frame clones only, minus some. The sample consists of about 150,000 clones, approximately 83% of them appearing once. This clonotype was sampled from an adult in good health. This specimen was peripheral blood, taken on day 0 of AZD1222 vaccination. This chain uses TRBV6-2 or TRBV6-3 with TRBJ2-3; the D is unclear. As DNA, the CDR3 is TGTGCCAGCAGTTTGCTCACAGATACGCAGTATTTT. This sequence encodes CASSLLTDTQYF.